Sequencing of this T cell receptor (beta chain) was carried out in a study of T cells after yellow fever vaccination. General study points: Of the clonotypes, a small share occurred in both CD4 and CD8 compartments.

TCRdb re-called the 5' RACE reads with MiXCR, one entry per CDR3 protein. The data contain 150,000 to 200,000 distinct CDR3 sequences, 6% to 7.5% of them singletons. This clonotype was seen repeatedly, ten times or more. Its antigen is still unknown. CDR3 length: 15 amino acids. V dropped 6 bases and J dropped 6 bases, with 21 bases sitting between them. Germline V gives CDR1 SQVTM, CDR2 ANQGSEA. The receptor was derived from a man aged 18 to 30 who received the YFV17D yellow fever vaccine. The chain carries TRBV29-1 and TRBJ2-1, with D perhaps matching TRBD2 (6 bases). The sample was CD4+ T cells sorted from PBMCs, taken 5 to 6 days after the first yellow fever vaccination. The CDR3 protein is CSVGGWGSIFNEQFF. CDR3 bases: TGCAGCGTGGGGGGTTGGGGCTCAATATTCAATGAGCAGTTCTTC.